Here is one T cell receptor (beta chain) with its context. Its target is not known. Germline assignment: CDR1 SGDLS and CDR2 YYNGEE. The CDR3 consists of 13 residues. Trimming took off 0 bases at V and 4 bases at J, with 6 bases between the two ends. Primers included in the PCR were 60 Vbeta and 13 Jbeta primers. The method was immunoSEQ multiplex PCR; TCRdb's version includes in-frame clones alone and lacks a portion of them. The sample consists of 100,000 to 120,000 clones, over 65% of them appearing once. This specimen belongs to a study of cytomegalovirus exposure and HLA in healthy donors. Looking at the study overall: An earlier analysis found around 100 million unique TCR beta sequences from about 179 million T cells. Study-level findings and limits: TRBV6-2, TRBV6-3 and some other V segments were excluded as indistinguishable.

This TCR was recovered from a man aged 30-40 years in good health and CMV-seropositive. The V call is TRBV9, the J call TRBJ2-3; no definite D call. Source material: PBMCs. CDR3 amino acids: CASSVAGADTQYF. CDR3 sequence (DNA): TGTGCCAGCAGCGTAGCCGGTGCAGATACGCAGTATTTT.